This TCR beta chain was sequenced for a study of T-cell reconstitution after alpha-beta-depleted transplantation in children. Trimming took off 6 bases at V and 0 bases at J, with 12 bases between the two ends. This CDR3 region has 15 residues. From germline, CDR1 is MNHNS and CDR2 SASEGT. Points from the study as a whole: Reportedly, only several hundred clones from non-depleted graft cells drove alpha-beta T-cell counts at about two months. Newly produced T cells mostly accounted for T-cell counts and diversity one year post-transplant. High day-60 TCRbeta diversity in some patients came from surviving recipient T cells and thymic progenitors.

This clonotype was counted between two and nine times. Its antigen remains unknown. Preparation of the TCRbeta library was carried out with unique molecular identifiers. TCRdb ran MiXCR on the PCR reads and lists one entry per CDR3 protein. The table shows about 980,000 distinct CDR3 sequences, with under 30% occurring only once. Sequencing was performed on PBMCs, mostly from graft donor cells, taken 360 days after TCRalphabeta/CD19-depleted stem cell transplant. The TCR sequence derives from a boy younger than two who had a stem cell transplant for SCID, so the T cells may come from the graft donor. The rearrangement joins TRBV6-1 to TRBJ2-1; D remains ambiguous. CDR3 region: CASSRGTTSYNEQFF. The CDR3 DNA sequence: TGTGCCAGCAGCCGTGGCACTACCTCCTACAATGAGCAGTTCTTC.